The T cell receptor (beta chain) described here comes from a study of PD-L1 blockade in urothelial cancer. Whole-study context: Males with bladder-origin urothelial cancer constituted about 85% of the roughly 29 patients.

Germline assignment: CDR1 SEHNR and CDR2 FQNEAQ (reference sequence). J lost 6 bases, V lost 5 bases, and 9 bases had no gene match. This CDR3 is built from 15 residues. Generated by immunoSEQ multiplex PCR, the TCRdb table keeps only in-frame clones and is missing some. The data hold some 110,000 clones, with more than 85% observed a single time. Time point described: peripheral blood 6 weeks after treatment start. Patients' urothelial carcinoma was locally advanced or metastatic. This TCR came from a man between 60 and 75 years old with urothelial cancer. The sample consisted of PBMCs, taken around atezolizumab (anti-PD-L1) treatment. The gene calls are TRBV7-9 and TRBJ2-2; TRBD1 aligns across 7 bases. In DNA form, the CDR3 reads TGTGCCAGCAGCAAAGGGGGCGGAAGCGCCGGGGAGCTGTTTTTT. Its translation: CASSKGGGSAGELFF.